Shown below are 12 T cell receptor beta chains from a single sample sequenced in a study of T cell responses to AZD1222 COVID-19 vaccine. Assay used: immunoSEQ multiplex PCR; TCRdb lists only in-frame clones, some missing. The data show roughly 140,000 clones, 85% to 95% seen once. This material consisted of peripheral blood, taken 28 days after the second AZD1222 dose. The receptor source for this set is an adult who received the AZD1222 COVID-19 vaccine.

This clone was counted once. The rearrangement links TRBV19 to TRBJ2-1, with TRBD1 matching over 9 bases. This CDR3 has 15 residues. CDR1 is LNHDA and CDR2 is SQIVND in the germline V gene (reference sequence). V lost 5 bases and J lost 3; bases outside the gene matches: 5. The CDR3 region has the DNA TGTGCCAGTAGTTGGGGGACAGGGCTCTACAATGAGCAGTTCTTC. The encoded protein is CASSWGTGLYNEQFF. The variable domain in full, with the rest retrieved from reference TRBV19 and TRBJ2-1, is DGGITQSPKYLFRKEGQNVTLSCEQNLNHDAMYWYRQDPGQGLRLIYYSQIVNDFQKGDIAEGYSVSREKKESFPLTVTSAQKNPTAFYLCASSWGTGLYNEQFFGPGTRLTVL.

The chain's CDR3 is CASRWGNQPQHF. The CDR3 DNA reads as TGTGCCAGCCGGTGGGGAAATCAGCCCCAGCATTTT. The J gene is TRBJ1-5, the V gene TRBV28; D ambiguous. Germline V lookup: CDR1 MDHEN, CDR2 SYDVKM. CDR3 size: 12 residues. The ends were cut back, 8 bases at V and 4 bases at J, with 9 bases in the middle.

This chain joins TRBV4-1 and TRBJ1-1; D unresolved. CDR1 is MGHRA, CDR2 YSYEKL, per germline. The CDR3 spans 17 residues. Trimming left V 1 base short and J 0 bases short, with 15 bases between. The chain's CDR3 is CASSQVGYRLVNTEAFF. CDR3 nucleotide sequence: TGCGCCAGCAGCCAAGTGGGGTACCGACTTGTGAACACTGAAGCTTTCTTT.

The J gene is TRBJ1-2, the V gene TRBV14, with unresolved D. Per germline, CDR1 SGHDN and CDR2 FVKESK. Trimming removed 5 bases from V and 0 bases from J, with 7 bases in between. The CDR3 spans 13 residues. This chain's CDR3 is CASSVRANYGYTF. The CDR3 DNA reads TGTGCCAGCAGCGTTAGAGCTAACTATGGCTACACCTTC. The complete variable domain, with remaining parts taken from reference TRBV14 and TRBJ1-2, reads EAGVTQFPSHSVIEKGQTVTLRCDPISGHDNLYWYRRVMGKEIKFLLHFVKESKQDESGMPNNRFLAERTGGTYSTLKVQPAELEDSGVYFCASSVRANYGYTFGSGTRLTVV.

The rearrangement joins TRBV30 to TRBJ1-1; D call uncertain. There are 15 residues in the CDR3. The V end was cut by 0 bases, the J end by 1 base, with 12 bases between. Germline V gene data show CDR1 as GTSNPN and CDR2 as SVGIG (reference sequence). CDR3 DNA: TGTGCCTGGAGTGTTTCGGGGTGGGGGAACACTGAAGCTTTCTTT. It specifies CAWSVSGWGNTEAFF. The whole variable domain, remainder taken from reference TRBV30 and TRBJ1-1, is SQTIHQWPATLVQPVGSPLSLECTVEGTSNPNLYWYRQAAGRGLQLLFYSVGIGQISSEVPQNLSASRPQDRQFILSSKKLLLSDSGFYLCAWSVSGWGNTEAFFGQGTRLTVV.

The chain carries TRBV15 and TRBJ1-2; TRBD1 might be the D (6 bases). The CDR3 covers 14 residues. In germline, CDR1 is LNHNV, CDR2 YYDKDF (reference sequence). Here the CDR3 reads CATRDYDRIDGYTF. CDR3 nucleotides: TGTGCGACAAGGGACTACGACAGGATTGATGGCTACACCTTC.

The chain is built from TRBV3-1 (or the pseudogene TRBV3-2) and TRBJ2-1; 9 bases agree with TRBD1. In germline, CDR1 is LGHDT, CDR2 YNNKEL (reference sequence). The CDR3 runs 13 residues. V was clipped by 5 bases and J by 8 bases; unmatched bases: 4. CDR3 amino acids: CASSFRTGDEQFF. CDR3 coding DNA: TGTGCCAGCAGCTTTCGGACAGGGGATGAGCAGTTCTTC.

The chain is built from TRBV11-2 and TRBJ2-7; 11 positions match TRBD1. The germline V gene has CDR1 SGHAT and CDR2 FQNNGV. CDR3 length: 14 residues. V lost 4 bases, J lost 5 bases, and 4 bases stayed unmatched. The CDR3, as DNA: TGTGCCAGCAGCTCTTGGACAGGGGGCGACGAGCAGTACTTC. This gives the protein CASSSWTGGDEQYF.

The J gene is TRBJ2-3, the V gene TRBV6-4; 9 bases align to TRBD2. The ends lost 4 bases at V and 2 bases at J; junction bases unmatched: 7. The CDR3 consists of 16 residues. Germline values: CDR1 MRHNA, CDR2 SNTAGT. CDR3 coding DNA: TGTGCCAGCAGTGGAGGAAGCGGGGGGAACACAGATACGCAGTATTTT. Its protein product is CASSGGSGGNTDTQYF.

The CDR3 loop reads CSASARGDGNTIYF. The CDR3 bases are TGCAGTGCTAGTGCCAGGGGAGACGGAAACACCATATATTTT. The chain uses TRBV20-1 and TRBJ1-3, with D possibly being TRBD1 (6 bases). The CDR3 is made up of 14 amino acids. The ends were cut back, 3 bases at V and 4 bases at J, with 13 bases in the middle. The V gene's germline CDR1 is DFQATT and CDR2 SNEGSKA (reference sequence).

V usage is TRBV4-1 and J usage is TRBJ1-4; no firm D call. Germline V gene sequence: CDR1 MGHRA, CDR2 YSYEKL. This CDR3 has 15 amino acids. Trimming cost V 4 bases and J 2 bases, with 11 bases left between them. In DNA, the CDR3 is TGCGCCAGCAGCCGAAATCGACCGACTAATGAAAAACTGTTTTTT. It yields the protein CASSRNRPTNEKLFF.

The chain recombines TRBV3-1 (or the pseudogene TRBV3-2) with TRBJ2-7; D could derive from TRBD1 or TRBD2 (5 bases each). V was clipped by 0 bases and J by 0 bases, with 15 bases between them. The CDR3 loop spans 17 amino acids. Germline V gene data show CDR1 as LGHDT and CDR2 as YNNKEL (reference sequence). The CDR3 region is CASSQERGGWVSYEQYF. In DNA, the CDR3 is TGTGCCAGCAGCCAAGAGAGGGGCGGGTGGGTCTCCTACGAGCAGTACTTC.